The 27 T cell receptor beta chains below were found in one sample sequenced in a study of cytotoxic CD8 clonotypes in ibrutinib-treated CLL. Generated by immunoSEQ multiplex PCR, the TCRdb table keeps only in-frame clones and is missing some. This table holds about 68,000 clones, just over 90% found once. This specimen consisted of PBMCs, obtained after 12 months of ibrutinib treatment. These TCRs come from a human donor with chronic lymphocytic leukemia.

The gene calls are TRBV2 and TRBJ2-7, with 11 bases fitting TRBD2. With 10 bases clipped from V and 9 bases from J, the junction kept 11 bases outside the gene matches. CDR3 length: 13 residues. Germline V gives CDR1 SNHLY, CDR2 FYNNEI. In DNA, the CDR3 is TGTGCCAACTCGTCACTAGCGGGAGAGCGGCAGTACTTC. Translating it yields CANSSLAGERQYF.

The rearrangement uses TRBV27 and TRBJ1-2, with D perhaps matching TRBD1 (5 bases). Germline CDR1 and CDR2: MNHEY and SMNVEV (reference sequence). The CDR3 is 22 residues long. The ends were cut back, 0 bases at V and 1 base at J, with 30 bases in the middle. CDR3: CASSLSWGWAFGSPGINYGYTF. CDR3 DNA: TGTGCCAGCAGTTTATCGTGGGGGTGGGCATTTGGCAGTCCGGGCATTAACTATGGCTACACCTTC.

V gene TRBV25-1 combines with J gene TRBJ2-7; 11 bases line up with TRBD2. Germline CDR1 reads MGHDK; CDR2 reads SYGVNS. This CDR3 comprises 18 residues. With V trimmed by 3 bases and J by 0 bases, 10 bases remained unmatched. CDR3 sequence: CASSEGRVGLAASYEQYF. CDR3 sequence (DNA): TGTGCCAGCAGTGAGGGGAGGGTGGGACTAGCGGCCTCCTACGAGCAGTACTTC.

V usage is TRBV14 and J usage is TRBJ2-3, with 11 positions matching TRBD2. CDR1 and CDR2 (germline): SGHDN, FVKESK. This CDR3 is 16 amino acids long. V was clipped by 2 bases and J by 8 bases; unmatched bases: 9. CDR3 residues: CASSQRTSGRIGTQYF. The CDR3 DNA follows: TGTGCCAGCAGCCAACGTACTAGCGGGAGAATTGGTACGCAGTATTTT.

The chain uses TRBV5-8 and TRBJ2-7; D remains ambiguous. Germline CDR1 is SGHTS and CDR2 is YDEGEE. V gave up 4 bases and J gave up 0 bases, with 14 bases separating them. This CDR3 has 15 amino acids. In nucleotides, the CDR3 is TGTGCCAGCAGCCACCCTGGCATCAGCTCCTACGAGCAGTACTTC. It specifies CASSHPGISSYEQYF. Drawing the rest from reference TRBV5-8 and TRBJ2-7, the complete variable domain is EAGVTQSPTHLIKTRGQQATLRCSPISGHTSVYWYQQALGLGLQFLLWYDEGEERNRGNFPPRFSGRQFPNYSSELNVNALELEDSALYLCASSHPGISSYEQYFGPGTRLTVT.

The chain employs TRBV11-1 and TRBJ2-3; 13 bases are a match to TRBD2. J lost 6 bases, V lost 5 bases, and 8 bases had no gene match. The CDR3 sequence is 16 residues long. Germline values: CDR1 SGHAT, CDR2 FQDESV (reference sequence). The CDR3 loop is CASSLRTSGSSDTQYF. The CDR3 bases are TGTGCCAGCAGCCTTAGGACTAGCGGGAGTTCCGATACGCAGTATTTT.

The chain couples TRBV7-2 to TRBJ2-3; 9 bases are shared with TRBD2. There are 15 residues in the CDR3. Trimming removed 5 bases from V and 5 bases from J; junction bases left unmatched: 8. Germline V lookup: CDR1 SGHTA, CDR2 FQGNSA. The DNA for the CDR3 is TGTGCCAGCAGCCTAGGGGGCGGGAGGGTAGATACGCAGTATTTT. Its translation is CASSLGGGRVDTQYF.

This chain connects TRBV29-1 to TRBJ2-7; D uncertain. The CDR3 runs to 14 residues. The V gene lost 7 bases and the J gene lost 3 bases, with 19 bases spanning the gap. Germline CDR1 reads SQVTM; CDR2 reads ANQGSEA. CDR3 region: CSANTGVPFYEQYF. The CDR3 nucleotides are TGCAGCGCCAATACTGGGGTACCCTTCTACGAGCAGTACTTC.

The chain carries TRBV19 and TRBJ2-6; no clear D. CDR1 is LNHDA and CDR2 is SQIVND in the germline V gene (reference sequence). The V gene lost 6 bases and the J gene lost 3 bases, with 12 bases spanning the gap. The CDR3 length is 15 residues. Here the CDR3 DNA reads TGTGCCAGTAGGAAAGGGCGCAATGGGGCCAACGTCCTGACTTTC. It specifies CASRKGRNGANVLTF.

V and J are TRBV27 and TRBJ2-1, with 7 bases matching TRBD1. The CDR3 totals 14 residues. From germline, CDR1 is MNHEY and CDR2 SMNVEV (reference sequence). The ends lost 9 bases at V and 5 bases at J; junction bases unmatched: 10. This CDR3 reads CASHRQGYNNEQFF. For the CDR3, the DNA is TGTGCCAGTCACCGACAGGGTTATAACAATGAGCAGTTCTTC.

The rearrangement joins TRBV5-6 to TRBJ2-5; D unclear. From germline, CDR1 is SGHDT and CDR2 YYEEEE. V was pared by 4 bases and J by 3 bases, with 16 bases between. The CDR3 extends over 15 amino acids. The CDR3 coding sequence is TGTGCCAGCAGCACCCTTCTAGGGAACAAAGAGACCCAGTACTTC. It encodes CASSTLLGNKETQYF. Using reference TRBV5-6 and TRBJ2-5 for the parts outside the CDR3, the full variable domain is DAGVTQSPTHLIKTRGQQVTLRCSPKSGHDTVSWYQQALGQGPQFIFQYYEEEERQRGNFPDRFSGHQFPNYSSELNVNALLLGDSALYLCASSTLLGNKETQYFGPGTRLLVL.

The chain uses TRBV7-2 and TRBJ1-2; TRBD1 is a possible D gene (6 bases). The V end was cut by 1 base, the J end by 8 bases, with 20 bases between. The CDR3 loop spans 16 amino acids. Germline V lookup: CDR1 SGHTA, CDR2 FQGNSA. The CDR3, as DNA: TGTGCCAGCAGCTTAGAACCCTCGCATTCGCAGGGGGGCTACACCTTC. It codes for CASSLEPSHSQGGYTF. The whole variable domain, remainder taken from reference TRBV7-2 and TRBJ1-2, is GAGVSQSPSNKVTEKGKDVELRCDPISGHTALYWYRQSLGQGLEFLIYFQGNSAPDKSGLPSDRFSAERTGGSVSTLTIQRTQQEDSAVYLCASSLEPSHSQGGYTFGSGTRLTVV.

This clone is medium-sized in the sample. The CDR3 spells CASSIDPGTGNEKLFF. In DNA form, the CDR3 reads TGTGCCAGTAGTATAGATCCCGGGACAGGGAATGAAAAACTGTTTTTT. This rearrangement joins TRBV19 to TRBJ1-4; TRBD1 matches 9 bases. CDR3 length equals 16 residues. From germline, CDR1 is LNHDA and CDR2 SQIVND (reference sequence). Trimming at V came to 0 bases and at J to 5 bases, leaving 4 bases not matched to a gene.

The chain carries TRBV21-1 and TRBJ1-2; the table gives TRBD1 as D, unverified against the DNA. TRBV21-1 is reported as a pseudogene. The CDR3 is 19 residues long. The CDR3 loop reads CASSKVKLNTGGTNYGYTF. In nucleotides, the CDR3 is TGTGCCAGCAGCAAAGTAAAGTTAAATACAGGGGGAACTAACTATGGCTACACCTTC.

The chain employs TRBV7-8 and TRBJ1-1; no reliable D call. The CDR3 sequence is 14 residues long. V dropped 1 base and J dropped 8 bases, with 14 bases sitting between them. Germline-derived CDR1 and CDR2 are SGHVS and FQNEAQ. The CDR3 DNA sequence: TGTGCCAGCAGCTTAGTATCGGCCGGCAGGGAAGCTTTCTTT. Translated: CASSLVSAGREAFF.

This clone was found once. V and J are TRBV5-8 and TRBJ1-5; D call uncertain. The V gene lost 1 base and the J gene lost 1 base, with 12 bases spanning the gap. Looked up from germline, CDR1 is SGHTS and CDR2 is YDEGEE. The CDR3 runs 16 residues. The CDR3 is CASSLNFGASNQPQHF. CDR3 coding DNA: TGTGCCAGCAGCTTGAATTTTGGAGCGAGCAATCAGCCCCAGCATTTT.

The rearrangement links TRBV30 to TRBJ1-5; the D is unclear. The CDR3 has 13 residues. V dropped 8 bases and J dropped 1 base, with 12 bases sitting between them. Germline CDR1 and CDR2: GTSNPN and SVGIG (reference sequence). The CDR3 loop is CARSNTSNQPQHF. The CDR3 coding sequence is TGTGCCCGGTCAAATACGAGCAATCAGCCCCAGCATTTT.

The V gene is TRBV4-1, the J gene TRBJ2-1; TRBD2 matches 12 bases. The CDR3 is made up of 18 amino acids. The junction had 11 bases not matched to a gene; V was cut back by 1 base and J by 7 bases. Germline assignment: CDR1 MGHRA and CDR2 YSYEKL. CDR3 loop: CASSQANLLAGGKNEQFF. The CDR3 DNA reads TGCGCCAGCAGCCAAGCTAACCTACTAGCGGGAGGAAAGAATGAGCAGTTCTTC.

V usage is TRBV19 and J usage is TRBJ1-2; the D gene is possibly TRBD1 (5 bases). The CDR3 totals 15 residues. Trimming pared 2 bases from V and 4 bases from J, leaving 14 bases between. CDR1 and CDR2 (germline): LNHDA, SQIVND (reference sequence). The CDR3 protein is CASSIQGSGGYGYTF. In DNA, the CDR3 is TGTGCCAGTAGTATACAGGGCAGCGGGGGCTATGGCTACACCTTC.

The chain recombines TRBV5-1 with TRBJ2-5; 11 bases align to TRBD2. The CDR3 spans 17 residues. Germline V gene data show CDR1 as SGHRS and CDR2 as YFSETQ. V gave up 1 base and J gave up 2 bases; unmatched junction bases: 7. The CDR3 DNA follows: TGCGCCAGCAGCTTGATCGTTGGGACTAGCGGTCAAGAGACCCAGTACTTC. This codes for CASSLIVGTSGQETQYF.

This clone has just a few counts. The gene calls are TRBV5-1 and TRBJ2-7; 7 nucleotides match TRBD1. J gave up 6 bases and V 0 bases, and 6 bases lay outside the gene matches. Per the germline V gene, CDR1 is SGHRS and CDR2 is YFSETQ. The CDR3 extends over 14 amino acids. CDR3 nucleotide sequence: TGCGCCAGCAGCTTGGGTTGGGCAGGGGGCGAGCAGTACTTC. This gives the protein CASSLGWAGGEQYF.

The chain uses TRBV7-8 and TRBJ2-7; 9 bases match TRBD1. This CDR3 is 16 amino acids long. The ends lost 5 bases at V and 2 bases at J; junction bases unmatched: 10. Germline V gene lookup returns CDR1 SGHVS and CDR2 FQNEAQ. The CDR3 loop is CASSRPGDRDTYEQYF. Here the CDR3 DNA reads TGTGCCAGCAGCCGACCGGGGGACAGGGATACCTACGAGCAGTACTTC.

This clone appeared a single time. Compared with germline, one end of the junction differs, possibly owing to a read error. This chain joins TRBV7-7 and TRBJ2-7; 7 nucleotides align to TRBD1. Germline CDR1 is SSHAT and CDR2 is FNYEAQ (reference sequence). This CDR3 has 17 amino acids. The CDR3 loop is CASSLGSSGTVSYEQYF. CDR3 coding DNA: TGTGCTAGCAGCTTAGGGAGTTCAGGGACAGTCTCCTACGAGCAGTACTTC.

The chain links TRBV15 to TRBJ1-4; no clear D gene. Germline V lookup: CDR1 LNHNV, CDR2 YYDKDF (reference sequence). This CDR3 region has 18 residues. Trimming removed 1 base from V and 0 bases from J, with 15 bases in between. CDR3 region: CATSRAGFRLTTNEKLFF. CDR3 DNA sequence: TGTGCCACCAGCAGAGCAGGATTTCGCCTAACAACTAATGAAAAACTGTTTTTT.

This chain links TRBV18 with TRBJ2-1; TRBD2 aligns across 8 bases. This CDR3 has 17 residues. With V trimmed by 2 bases and J by 0 bases, 6 bases remained unmatched. Per the germline V gene, CDR1 is KGHSH and CDR2 is LQKENI. The chain's CDR3 is CASSPAGGLSSYNEQFF. The CDR3 region has the DNA TGTGCCAGCTCACCAGCGGGGGGATTGAGCTCCTACAATGAGCAGTTCTTC.

CDR3 coding DNA: TGTGCCAGTGCCCCGGGACAGTTCATCTACGAGCAGTACTTC. It encodes CASAPGQFIYEQYF. The chain combines TRBV19 with TRBJ2-7; TRBD1 matches at 7 bases. V shed 8 bases and J 3 bases; nucleotides not matched to a gene: 10. From germline, CDR1 is LNHDA and CDR2 SQIVND (reference sequence). The CDR3 runs to 14 residues.

The gene calls are TRBV5-4 and TRBJ2-7; possible D gene TRBD1, 7 bases. There are 15 residues in the CDR3. V was trimmed by 3 bases and J by 2 bases, leaving 15 bases between them. Germline V gives CDR1 SGHNT, CDR2 YYREEE (reference sequence). The CDR3: CASSSQGGRAYEQYF. CDR3 nucleotide sequence: TGTGCCAGCAGCTCCCAGGGGGGCAGAGCCTACGAGCAGTACTTC.